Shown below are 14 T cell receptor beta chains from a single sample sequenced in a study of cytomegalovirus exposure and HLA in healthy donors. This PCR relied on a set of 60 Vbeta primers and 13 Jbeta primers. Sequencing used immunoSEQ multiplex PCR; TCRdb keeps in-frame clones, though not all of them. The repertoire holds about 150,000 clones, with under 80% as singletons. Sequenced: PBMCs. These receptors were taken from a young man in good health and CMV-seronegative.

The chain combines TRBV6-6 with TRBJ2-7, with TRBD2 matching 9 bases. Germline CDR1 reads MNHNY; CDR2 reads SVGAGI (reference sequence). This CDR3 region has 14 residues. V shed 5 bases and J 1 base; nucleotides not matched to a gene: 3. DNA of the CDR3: TGTGCCAGCAGTGGGACTAGCAGGTCCTACGAGCAGTACTTC. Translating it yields CASSGTSRSYEQYF.

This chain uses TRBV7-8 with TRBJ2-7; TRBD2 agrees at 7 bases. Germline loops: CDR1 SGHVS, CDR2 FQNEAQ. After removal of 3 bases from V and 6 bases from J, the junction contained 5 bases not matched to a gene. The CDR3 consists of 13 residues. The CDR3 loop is CASSLGDYIEQYF. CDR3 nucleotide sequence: TGTGCCAGCAGCTTGGGGGACTACATCGAGCAGTACTTC.

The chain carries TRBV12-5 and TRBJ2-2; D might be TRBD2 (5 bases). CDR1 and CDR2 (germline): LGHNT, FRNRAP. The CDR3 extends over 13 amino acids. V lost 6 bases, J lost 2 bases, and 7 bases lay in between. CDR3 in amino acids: CASGGDNTGELFF. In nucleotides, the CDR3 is TGTGCTAGTGGCGGGGATAACACCGGGGAGCTGTTTTTT.

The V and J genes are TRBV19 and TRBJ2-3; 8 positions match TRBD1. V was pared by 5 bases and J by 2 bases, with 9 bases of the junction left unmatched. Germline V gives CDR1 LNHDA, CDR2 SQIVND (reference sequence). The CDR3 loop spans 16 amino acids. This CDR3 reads CASSPRSGGDTDTQYF. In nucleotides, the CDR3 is TGTGCCAGTAGTCCGCGATCAGGGGGCGACACAGATACGCAGTATTTT.

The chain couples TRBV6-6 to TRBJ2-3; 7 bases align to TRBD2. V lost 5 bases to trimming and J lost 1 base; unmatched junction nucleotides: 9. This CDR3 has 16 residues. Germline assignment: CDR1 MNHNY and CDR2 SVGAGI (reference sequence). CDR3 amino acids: CASSTLAARGTDTQYF. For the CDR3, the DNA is TGTGCCAGCAGTACCCTAGCGGCTCGCGGCACAGATACGCAGTATTTT.

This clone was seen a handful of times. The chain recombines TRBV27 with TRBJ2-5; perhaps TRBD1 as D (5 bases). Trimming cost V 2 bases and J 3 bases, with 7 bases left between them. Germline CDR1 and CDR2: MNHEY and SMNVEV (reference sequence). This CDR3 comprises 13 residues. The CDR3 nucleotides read TGTGCCAGCAGTTTAGACAGTGAAGAGACCCAGTACTTC. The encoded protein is CASSLDSEETQYF.

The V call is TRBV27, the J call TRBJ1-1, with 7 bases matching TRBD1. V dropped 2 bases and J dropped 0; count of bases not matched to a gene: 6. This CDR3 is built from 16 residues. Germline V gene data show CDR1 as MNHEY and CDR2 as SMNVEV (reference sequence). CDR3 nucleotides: TGTGCCAGCAGTTTAAGGACAGGCGAAATGAACACTGAAGCTTTCTTT. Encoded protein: CASSLRTGEMNTEAFF.

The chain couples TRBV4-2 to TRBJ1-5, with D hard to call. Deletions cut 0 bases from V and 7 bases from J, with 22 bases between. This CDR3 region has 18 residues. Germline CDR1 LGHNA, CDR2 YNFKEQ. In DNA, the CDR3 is TGTGCCAGCAGCCAAGATTTACCCGGCAGCCTAGGAGGACAGCCCCAGCATTTT. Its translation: CASSQDLPGSLGGQPQHF.

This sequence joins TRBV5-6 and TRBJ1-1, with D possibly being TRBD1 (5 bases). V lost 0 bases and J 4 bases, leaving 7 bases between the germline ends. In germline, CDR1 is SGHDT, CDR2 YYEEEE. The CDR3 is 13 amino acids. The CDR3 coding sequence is TGTGCCAGCAGCTTGGGGGGCAGCACTGAAGCTTTCTTT. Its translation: CASSLGGSTEAFF. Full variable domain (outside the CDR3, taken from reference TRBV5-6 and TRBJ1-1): DAGVTQSPTHLIKTRGQQVTLRCSPKSGHDTVSWYQQALGQGPQFIFQYYEEEERQRGNFPDRFSGHQFPNYSSELNVNALLLGDSALYLCASSLGGSTEAFFGQGTRLTVV.

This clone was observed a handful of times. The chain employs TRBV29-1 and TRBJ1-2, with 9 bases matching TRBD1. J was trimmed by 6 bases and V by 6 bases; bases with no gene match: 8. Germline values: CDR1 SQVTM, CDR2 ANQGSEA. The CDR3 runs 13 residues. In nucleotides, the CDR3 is TGCAGCGTGGAGAACGGGACAGGGCATGGCTACACCTTC. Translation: CSVENGTGHGYTF.

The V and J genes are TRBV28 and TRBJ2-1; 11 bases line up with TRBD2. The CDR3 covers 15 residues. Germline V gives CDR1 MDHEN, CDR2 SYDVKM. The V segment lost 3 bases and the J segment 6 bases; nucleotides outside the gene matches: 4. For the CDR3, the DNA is TGTGCCAGCAGTTTGCCTAGCGGGGGGCCCAATGAGCAGTTCTTC. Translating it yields CASSLPSGGPNEQFF.

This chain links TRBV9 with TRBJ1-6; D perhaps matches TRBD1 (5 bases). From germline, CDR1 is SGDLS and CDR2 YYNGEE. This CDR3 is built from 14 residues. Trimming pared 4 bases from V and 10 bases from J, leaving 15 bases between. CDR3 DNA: TGTGCCAGCAGCATAGACGGGGGTGCATCACCCCTCCACTTT. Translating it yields CASSIDGGASPLHF.

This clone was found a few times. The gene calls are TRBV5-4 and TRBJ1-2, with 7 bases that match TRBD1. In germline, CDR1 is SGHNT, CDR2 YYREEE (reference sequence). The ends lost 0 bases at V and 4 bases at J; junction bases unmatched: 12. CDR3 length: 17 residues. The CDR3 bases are TGTGCCAGCAGCTTGGAGGGCGCAGGAGGGGGCGGCTATGGCTACACCTTC. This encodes CASSLEGAGGGGYGYTF.

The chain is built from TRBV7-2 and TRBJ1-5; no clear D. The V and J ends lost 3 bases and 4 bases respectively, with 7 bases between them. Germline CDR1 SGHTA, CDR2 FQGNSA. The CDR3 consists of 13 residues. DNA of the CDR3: TGTGCCAGCAGCTTCGGTCCGAATCAGCCCCAGCATTTT. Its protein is CASSFGPNQPQHF. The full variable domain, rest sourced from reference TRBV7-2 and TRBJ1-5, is GAGVSQSPSNKVTEKGKDVELRCDPISGHTALYWYRQSLGQGLEFLIYFQGNSAPDKSGLPSDRFSAERTGGSVSTLTIQRTQQEDSAVYLCASSFGPNQPQHFGDGTRLSIL.